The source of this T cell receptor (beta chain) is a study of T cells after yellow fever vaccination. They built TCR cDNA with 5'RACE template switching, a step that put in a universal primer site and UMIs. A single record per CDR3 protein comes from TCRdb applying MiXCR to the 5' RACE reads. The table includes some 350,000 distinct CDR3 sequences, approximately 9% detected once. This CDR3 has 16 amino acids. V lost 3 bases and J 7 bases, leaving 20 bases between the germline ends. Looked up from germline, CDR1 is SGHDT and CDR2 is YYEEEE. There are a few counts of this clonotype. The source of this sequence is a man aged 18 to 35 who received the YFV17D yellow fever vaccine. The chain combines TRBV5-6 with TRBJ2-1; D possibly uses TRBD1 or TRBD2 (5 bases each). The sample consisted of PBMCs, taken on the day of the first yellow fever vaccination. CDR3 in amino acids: CASSSGWDEGENEQFF. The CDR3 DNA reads TGTGCCAGCAGCTCGGGATGGGACGAAGGGGAGAATGAGCAGTTCTTC.